These T cell receptor beta chains were read from a single sample in a study of post-analysis software for immune sequencing data. MiXCR, run by TCRdb on the PCR reads, gives a single entry per CDR3 protein. The data hold 650,000 to 850,000 distinct CDR3 sequences, with roughly 50% observed a single time. Sample: blood. The receptors derive from a girl aged 5-17 years with multiple sclerosis. CDR3s include the opening cysteine and the closing phenylalanine or tryptophan. The order of the fields is V gene, clone size, J gene, D gene, CDR3 DNA, CDR3 protein. D genes are given only for firm matches. Size is stated for part of the rows, as once, few or many counts, or as a class when the clone is expanded.

TRBV10-3	.	TRBJ2-5	TRBD1	TGTGCCATCGGGACAGTAGAGACCCAGTACTTC	CAIGTVETQYF
TRBV7-2	few	TRBJ2-3	.	TGTGCCAGCAGCTACACCGGGACCCATGGCACAGATACGCAGTATTTT	CASSYTGTHGTDTQYF
TRBV13	few	TRBJ1-1	.	TGTGCCAGCAGCTTATGGGAAAACACTGAAGCTTTCTTT	CASSLWENTEAFF
TRBV19	.	TRBJ1-4	.	TGTGCCAGTGAACATAGGGGCACTAATGAAAAACTGTTTTTT	CASEHRGTNEKLFF
TRBV7-2	.	TRBJ2-7	.	TGTGCCAGCAGCCCCGCAGGCTCCCATGGGCCCGAGCAGTACTTC	CASSPAGSHGPEQYF
TRBV20-1	.	TRBJ2-1	TRBD1	TGCAGCGGGGGACAGGGGCAGGGAATTAATGAGCAGTTCTTC	CSGGQGQGINEQFF
TRBV29-1	.	TRBJ1-1	.	TGCAGCGTTGCGATAGGGGGGAACACTGAAGCTTTCTTT	CSVAIGGNTEAFF
TRBV4-2	few	TRBJ2-3	.	TGTGCCAGCAGCCGCCGACTGGATTACACAGATACGCAGTATTTT	CASSRRLDYTDTQYF
TRBV4-2	.	TRBJ1-4	.	TGTGCCAGCTCTATGTTGGGGACTGAAAAACTGTTTTTT	CASSMLGTEKLFF
TRBV6-1	.	TRBJ2-7	.	TGTGCCAGCAGGGAGGGGCTAGGGGGATACGAGCAGTACTTC	CASREGLGGYEQYF
TRBV7-6	.	TRBJ1-2	.	TGTGCCAGCAGCTTTTTCGTCGGGGAAAGGGATCCCCGCTATGGCTACACCTTC	CASSFFVGERDPRYGYTF
TRBV12-3/TRBV12-4	.	TRBJ2-3	.	TGTGCCAGCAGTTTAGCGGAAGGGTATACGCAGTATTTT	CASSLAEGYTQYF
TRBV5-1	.	TRBJ2-7	TRBD1	TGCGCCAGCAGCTTGGCCTGGCAACAGGGGGCTTACGAGCAGTACTTC	CASSLAWQQGAYEQYF
TRBV4-1	.	TRBJ1-5	.	TGCGCCAGCAGCGAAAGATCGGGGGATCAGCCCCAGCATTTT	CASSERSGDQPQHF
TRBV7-3	.	TRBJ1-2	.	TGTGCCAGCAGCTCAAGCGATGGGTATGGCTACACCTTC	CASSSSDGYGYTF
TRBV6-6	.	TRBJ2-5	.	TGTGCCAGCAGCACCCCACCTTGGTGGGAGCAGTACTTC	CASSTPPWWEQYF
TRBV12-3/TRBV12-4	.	TRBJ2-4	.	TGTGCCGGCAGTATACCGGGGGTGAGTGGAGCCAAAAACATTCAGTACTTC	CAGSIPGVSGAKNIQYF
TRBV20-1	.	TRBJ2-4	.	TGCAGTGCTAGAGATGACTATATGGGAGGCAAAAACATTCAGTACTTC	CSARDDYMGGKNIQYF
TRBV5-1	few	TRBJ2-2	TRBD2	TGCGCCAGCAGCTTCCGGACTAGCGGGAGCACCGGGGAGCTGTTTTTT	CASSFRTSGSTGELFF
TRBV12-5	.	TRBJ2-5	.	TGTGCTAGTGGGGAGGGTACCGCGGAGACCCAGTACTTC	CASGEGTAETQYF
TRBV10-3	few	TRBJ2-6	.	TGTGCCATCAGGGATCACAGGTTCCCGGGGGCCAACGTCCTGACTTTC	CAIRDHRFPGANVLTF
TRBV7-9	.	TRBJ2-5	.	TGTGCCAGCAGCTTCGGATCCCAGGGGCTAAAGGAGACCCAGTACTTC	CASSFGSQGLKETQYF
TRBV6-2/TRBV6-3	few	TRBJ2-5	.	TGTGCCAGCAGTTACTCCGGGTCACAAGAGACCCAGTACTTC	CASSYSGSQETQYF
TRBV29-1	many	TRBJ2-1	TRBD2	TGCAGCGTTGGGACTAGCGGGAGGAATGAGCAGTTCTTC	CSVGTSGRNEQFF
TRBV25-1	.	TRBJ2-1	.	TGTGCCAGCAGTAGCCCCCTGGAGCAGTTCTTC	CASSSPLEQFF
TRBV10-3	.	TRBJ2-3	.	TGTGCCATCAGGGGGGGCAGCCGCACAGATACGCAGTATTTT	CAIRGGSRTDTQYF
TRBV10-3	.	TRBJ2-1	.	TGTGCCATCGGTGGGGGCTACAATGAGCAGTTCTTC	CAIGGGYNEQFF
TRBV6-2/TRBV6-3	few	TRBJ2-3	.	TGTGCCAGCAGTTACTCCCGGGGACCCTTCACAGATACGCAGTATTTT	CASSYSRGPFTDTQYF
TRBV29-1	.	TRBJ2-1	.	TGCAGCGCAGAACGCAATGAGCAGTTCTTC	CSAERNEQFF
TRBV5-1	few	TRBJ1-6	TRBD1	TGCGCCAGCAGCCCCGGGACAGTCAATTCACCCCTCCACTTT	CASSPGTVNSPLHF
TRBV12-3/TRBV12-4	.	TRBJ2-1	.	TGTGCCAGCAGTTATGGGTTTGGGAATGAGCAGTTCTTC	CASSYGFGNEQFF
TRBV12-3/TRBV12-4	.	TRBJ2-4	TRBD1	TGTGCCAGCAGTCCCGGGACAGGGGGCCTGGCCAAAAACATTCAGTACTTC	CASSPGTGGLAKNIQYF
TRBV7-8	.	TRBJ2-7	.	TGTGCCAGCCGCCCCAATCGGGAAAGCTACGAGCAGTACTTC	CASRPNRESYEQYF
TRBV29-1	.	TRBJ2-7	TRBD1	TGCAGCGTACCCTGGACAGGGGGGAGTCACGAGCAGTACTTC	CSVPWTGGSHEQYF
TRBV12-3/TRBV12-4	.	TRBJ2-7	TRBD1	TGTGCCAGCAGTTCCGACAGGGCCAGCAGATACGAGCAGTACTTC	CASSSDRASRYEQYF
TRBV20-1	many	TRBJ2-7	.	TGCAGTGCTAGACCGGCGCAGTGGTCCTACGAGCAGTACTTC	CSARPAQWSYEQYF
TRBV6-6	once	TRBJ1-2	.	TGTGCCAGCAGGAAGGGGATAGACACCGTTAACTATGGCTACACCTTC	CASRKGIDTVNYGYTF
TRBV28	few	TRBJ1-1	.	TGTGCCAGCAGTTCCGGGCAGGGATTGAACACTGAAGCTTTCTTT	CASSSGQGLNTEAFF
TRBV6-6	.	TRBJ2-7	TRBD2	TGTGCCAGCAGTTACATAAGCGGGAGGTCCTCCTACGAGCAGTACTTC	CASSYISGRSSYEQYF
TRBV6-6	.	TRBJ1-6	.	TGTGCCAGCAGTCAGTCAGCCTCTTCACCCCTCCACTTT	CASSQSASSPLHF
TRBV3-1	.	TRBJ2-5	.	TGTGCCAGCAGCCAAGATCTCGGCTCCCCGGAAGAGACCCAGTACTTC	CASSQDLGSPEETQYF
TRBV15	.	TRBJ1-1	.	TGTGCCACCAGCAGCGGCCTGGGGGCCGACACTGAAGCTTTCTTT	CATSSGLGADTEAFF
TRBV4-3	.	TRBJ2-1	TRBD1	TGCGCCAGCAGCCGGTTACAGGGGAATGAGCAGTTCTTC	CASSRLQGNEQFF
TRBV6-6	.	TRBJ2-7	.	TGTGCCAGCAGTTACGTCGGCCGCGAGCAGTACTTC	CASSYVGREQYF
TRBV27	few	TRBJ1-1	.	TGTGCCAGCAGTTTATCGTTTTATGGGAACACTGAAGCTTTCTTT	CASSLSFYGNTEAFF
TRBV20-1	few	TRBJ2-5	.	TGCAGTGCCACTCCACTGGGTGGGGGACGTTACCAAGAGACCCAGTACTTC	CSATPLGGGRYQETQYF
TRBV27	.	TRBJ1-1	.	TGTGCCAGCAGTTCATGGCCCCAGAGACTGAACACTGAAGCTTTCTTT	CASSSWPQRLNTEAFF
TRBV29-1	few	TRBJ2-7	.	TGCAGCGTTGAGTCTCTCGGAGAGCAGTACTTC	CSVESLGEQYF
TRBV30	few	TRBJ2-7	.	TGTGCCTGGAGTGGGGGACTTCTAGCCTCCTACGAGCAGTACTTC	CAWSGGLLASYEQYF
TRBV12-5	.	TRBJ1-5	TRBD1	TGTGCTAGTGTCGGGACAGGGGGCTTCGGGCAGCCCCAGCATTTT	CASVGTGGFGQPQHF
TRBV20-1	once	TRBJ2-7	TRBD1	TGCAGTGCTAGGAGACAGGGTCTCTCCGAGCAGTACTTC	CSARRQGLSEQYF